The entry that follows covers one T cell receptor (beta chain) sequence. TCRdb derives one entry per CDR3 protein from the 5' RACE reads, leaving out DNA. This sample's table reports 500,000 or so distinct CDR3 sequences. These data originate in a study of T cells expressing NK-cell markers. Study at large: HCMV seropositivity marked seven of the eight sequenced donors; one was seronegative.

The germline CDR1 and CDR2 sequences are SGHDT and YYEEEE. The CDR3 length is 16 residues. This receptor was taken from a man younger than 35 in good health. Sequencing used blood T cells: a sorted CD56 or NKG2C T cell subset, CD4+ or CD8+ T cells, or bulk PBMC T cells (not recorded which). J is TRBJ1-5 and V is TRBV5-6; TCRdb reports TRBD1, a call that lacks DNA to check it against. CDR3 protein: CASSYKQGMGNQPQHF.